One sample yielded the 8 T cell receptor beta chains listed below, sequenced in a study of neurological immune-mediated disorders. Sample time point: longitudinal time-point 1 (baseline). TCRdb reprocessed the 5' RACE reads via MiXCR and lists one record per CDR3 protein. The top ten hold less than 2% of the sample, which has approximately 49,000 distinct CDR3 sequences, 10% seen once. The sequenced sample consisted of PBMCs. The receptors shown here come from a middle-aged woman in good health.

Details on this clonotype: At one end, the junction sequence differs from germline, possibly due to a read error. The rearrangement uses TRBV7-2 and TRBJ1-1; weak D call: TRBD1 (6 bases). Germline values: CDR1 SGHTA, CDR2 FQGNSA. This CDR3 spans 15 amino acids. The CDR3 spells CVSSLGDRRNTEAFF. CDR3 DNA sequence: TGTGTCAGCAGCTTAGGAGACAGGAGGAACACTGAAGCTTTCTTT.

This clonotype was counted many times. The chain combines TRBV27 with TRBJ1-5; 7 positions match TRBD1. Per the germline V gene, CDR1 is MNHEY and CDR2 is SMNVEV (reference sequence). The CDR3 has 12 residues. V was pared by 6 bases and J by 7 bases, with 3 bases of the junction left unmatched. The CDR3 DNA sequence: TGTGCCAGCAGAACAGGGGTCCAGCCCCAGCATTTT. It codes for CASRTGVQPQHF.

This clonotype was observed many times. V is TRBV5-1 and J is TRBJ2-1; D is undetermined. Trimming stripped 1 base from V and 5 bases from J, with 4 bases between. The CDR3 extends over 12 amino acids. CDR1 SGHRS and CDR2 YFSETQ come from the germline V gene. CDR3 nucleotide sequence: TGCGCCAGCAGCTTGTTCGACAATGAGCAGTTCTTC. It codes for CASSLFDNEQFF. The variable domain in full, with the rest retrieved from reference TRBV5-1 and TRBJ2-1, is KAGVTQTPRYLIKTRGQQVTLSCSPISGHRSVSWYQQTPGQGLQFLFEYFSETQRNKGNFPGRFSGRQFSNSRSEMNVSTLELGDSALYLCASSLFDNEQFFGPGTRLTVL.

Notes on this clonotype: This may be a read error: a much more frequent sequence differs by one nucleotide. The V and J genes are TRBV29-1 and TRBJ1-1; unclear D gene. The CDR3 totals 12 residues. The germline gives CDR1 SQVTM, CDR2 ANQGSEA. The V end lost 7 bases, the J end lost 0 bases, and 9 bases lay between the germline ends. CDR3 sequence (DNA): TGCAGCGCCGGATGCATGAACACTGAAGCTTTCTTT. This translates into CSAGCMNTEAFF.

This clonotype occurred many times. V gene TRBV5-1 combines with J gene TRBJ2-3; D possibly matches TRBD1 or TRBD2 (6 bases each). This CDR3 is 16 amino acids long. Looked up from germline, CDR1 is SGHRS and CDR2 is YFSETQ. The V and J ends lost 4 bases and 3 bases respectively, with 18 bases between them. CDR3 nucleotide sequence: TGCGCCAGCAGCGCAGGGGTTGGTGGAGGGACAGATACGCAGTATTTT. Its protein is CASSAGVGGGTDTQYF.

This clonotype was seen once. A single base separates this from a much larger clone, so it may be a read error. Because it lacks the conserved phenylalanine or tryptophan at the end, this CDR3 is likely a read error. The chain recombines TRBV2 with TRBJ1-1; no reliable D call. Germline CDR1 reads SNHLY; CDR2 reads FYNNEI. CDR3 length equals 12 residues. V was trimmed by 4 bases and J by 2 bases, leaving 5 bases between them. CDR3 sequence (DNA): TGTGCCAGCAGTGGGCTTAACACTGAAGCTTTCCTT. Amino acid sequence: CASSGLNTEAFL.

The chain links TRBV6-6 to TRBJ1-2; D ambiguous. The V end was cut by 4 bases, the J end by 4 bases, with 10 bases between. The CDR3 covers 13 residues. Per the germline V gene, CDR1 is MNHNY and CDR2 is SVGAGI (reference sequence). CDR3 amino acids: CASSSSLGYGYTF. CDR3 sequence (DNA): TGTGCCAGCAGTTCCTCCCTCGGCTATGGCTACACCTTC.

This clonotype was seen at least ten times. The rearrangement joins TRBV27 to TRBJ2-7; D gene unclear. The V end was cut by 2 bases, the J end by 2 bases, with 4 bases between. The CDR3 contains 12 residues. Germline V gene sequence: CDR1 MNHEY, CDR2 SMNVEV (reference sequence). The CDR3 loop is CASSLSPYEQYF. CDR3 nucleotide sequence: TGTGCCAGCAGTTTAAGTCCCTACGAGCAGTACTTC.